These 26 T cell receptor beta chains came from one sample sequenced in a study of tumour-infiltrating T cells in Burkitt lymphoma. This table comes from immunoSEQ multiplex PCR, and its TCRdb copy is limited to in-frame clones, with some not included. The data contain tens of thousands of clones, about a third of them singletons. Sequenced: tumor tissue. The receptors stem from a human donor with Burkitt lymphoma.

This clone was picked up a small number of times. This rearrangement joins TRBV2 to TRBJ2-7; perhaps D is TRBD1 or TRBD2 (6 bases each). Germline lookup yields CDR1 SNHLY and CDR2 FYNNEI. The CDR3 loop spans 14 amino acids. Trimming removed 6 bases at V and 2 bases at J, with 14 bases between. The DNA of the CDR3 is TGTGCCAGCAGGTGGCGGGACAAGACCTACGAGCAGTACTTC. Translation: CASRWRDKTYEQYF.

The V and J genes are TRBV5-1 and TRBJ1-1; D gene uncertain. The germline V gene encodes CDR1 SGHRS and CDR2 YFSETQ. Trimming took 1 base from V and 1 from J, leaving 14 bases between them. The CDR3 consists of 16 residues. The CDR3 reads CASSLYGYTENTEAFF. Here the CDR3 DNA reads TGCGCCAGCAGCTTGTACGGGTACACAGAGAACACTGAAGCTTTCTTT.

A few counts support this clone. CDR3 in amino acids: CASSWGDTQPQHF. Written as DNA, the CDR3 is TGTGCCAGCAGCTGGGGGGACACGCAGCCCCAGCATTTT. V gene TRBV5-6 combines with J gene TRBJ1-5; D might be TRBD1 (6 bases). The V gene lost 3 bases and the J gene lost 7 bases, with 11 bases spanning the gap. The germline V gene encodes CDR1 SGHDT and CDR2 YYEEEE. CDR3 size: 13 residues.

The chain employs TRBV18 and TRBJ2-7, with 8 positions matching TRBD1. This CDR3 contains 17 residues. The germline V gene encodes CDR1 KGHSH and CDR2 LQKENI. After removal of 3 bases from V and 0 bases from J, the junction contained 10 bases not matched to a gene. CDR3 sequence reads: CASSPADGTGRSYEQYF. DNA for the CDR3: TGTGCCAGCTCACCGGCGGATGGGACAGGCCGCTCCTACGAGCAGTACTTC.

The rearrangement links TRBV5-5 to TRBJ2-1; possibly TRBD1 or TRBD2 for D (5 bases each). The CDR3 is 15 residues long. Deletions cut 1 base from V and 4 bases from J, with 12 bases between. The V gene's germline CDR1 is SGHKS and CDR2 YYEKEE (reference sequence). The chain's CDR3 is CASSLLSGSYNEQFF. CDR3 bases: TGTGCCAGCAGCTTGTTATCAGGGAGTTACAATGAGCAGTTCTTC.

The rearrangement uses TRBV6-5 and TRBJ2-7, with 9 bases aligning to TRBD1. The CDR3 has 15 amino acids. The germline V gene has CDR1 MNHEY and CDR2 SVGAGI. V shed 0 bases and J 2 bases; nucleotides not matched to a gene: 2. CDR3 region: CASSYSGDRAYEQYF. Here the CDR3 DNA reads TGTGCCAGCAGTTACTCTGGGGACAGGGCCTACGAGCAGTACTTC.

The V call is TRBV30, the J call TRBJ2-5; unclear D gene. Germline V lookup: CDR1 GTSNPN, CDR2 SVGIG (reference sequence). The V gene lost 1 base and the J gene lost 3 bases, with 12 bases spanning the gap. The CDR3 consists of 14 residues. Here the CDR3 reads CAWSGVTPKETQYF. CDR3 nucleotide sequence: TGTGCCTGGAGTGGGGTGACTCCTAAAGAGACCCAGTACTTC.

The chain is built from TRBV6-1 and TRBJ1-4, with TRBD1 as a possible D gene (5 bases). Germline assignment: CDR1 MNHNS and CDR2 SASEGT. The CDR3 contains 16 residues. The V and J ends lost 4 bases and 0 bases respectively, with 12 bases between them. The CDR3: CASSVGGGATNEKLFF. CDR3 bases: TGTGCCAGCAGTGTGGGGGGAGGGGCAACTAATGAAAAACTGTTTTTT.

The chain uses TRBV27 and TRBJ2-7; TRBD2 matches 8 bases. The CDR3 has 16 amino acids. V was pared by 4 bases and J by 3 bases, with 11 bases of the junction left unmatched. The germline V gene has CDR1 MNHEY and CDR2 SMNVEV (reference sequence). The CDR3 region has the DNA TGTGCCAGCAGTTCCACACCACGGGGGGGCCGCTACGAGCAGTACTTC. Translating it yields CASSSTPRGGRYEQYF.

V usage is TRBV5-1 and J usage is TRBJ2-3; possibly TRBD2 for D (6 bases). Germline V CDR1 and CDR2: SGHRS, YFSETQ. V was clipped by 7 bases and J by 0 bases, with 12 bases between them. This CDR3 has 14 amino acids. The CDR3 is CASRDGTSTDTQYF. DNA for the CDR3: TGCGCCAGCCGGGACGGGACTAGCACAGATACGCAGTATTTT.

The rearrangement uses TRBV6-6 and TRBJ1-2; 10 bases are a match to TRBD1. This CDR3 has 13 amino acids. Germline V CDR1 and CDR2: MNHNY, SVGAGI (reference sequence). J was trimmed by 5 bases and V by 5 bases; bases with no gene match: 2. The CDR3 protein is CASSGGQGYGYTF. CDR3 in DNA: TGTGCCAGCAGTGGGGGACAGGGGTATGGCTACACCTTC.

This clone has a handful of counts. V usage is TRBV9 and J usage is TRBJ1-3; D remains ambiguous. The germline V and J ends were trimmed by 4 bases and 0 bases, with 14 bases remaining between them. CDR1 and CDR2 (germline): SGDLS, YYNGEE. This CDR3 comprises 16 residues. CDR3 in DNA: TGTGCCAGCAGCCCTCAGTTACTGGCCTCTGGAAACACCATATATTTT. This codes for CASSPQLLASGNTIYF.

A note on this clone: This specimen includes other DNA sequences encoding the same CDR3. The J gene is TRBJ2-7, the V gene TRBV11-2; D gene ambiguous. V was clipped by 5 bases and J by 5 bases, with 7 bases between them. Germline CDR1 and CDR2: SGHAT and FQNNGV. CDR3 length equals 11 residues. Written as DNA, the CDR3 is TGTGCCAGCAGCCCTGGGAACGAGCAGTACTTC. This codes for CASSPGNEQYF.

This clone was counted only a few times. V and J are TRBV5-1 and TRBJ2-3; 7 bases line up with TRBD2. Per the germline V gene, CDR1 is SGHRS and CDR2 is YFSETQ. The trim removed 0 bases at V and 6 bases at J, leaving 16 bases unmatched. The CDR3 covers 18 residues. CDR3 sequence: CASSLAGGRTLAGDTQYF. CDR3 coding DNA: TGCGCCAGCAGCTTGGCCGGGGGGAGGACTTTAGCAGGGGATACGCAGTATTTT.

The chain combines TRBV4-1 with TRBJ2-7; 10 nucleotides agree with TRBD2. Germline CDR1 reads MGHRA; CDR2 reads YSYEKL. V dropped 1 base and J dropped 7; count of bases not matched to a gene: 7. This CDR3 is 15 amino acids long. The CDR3 here is CASSQAAGGFWEQYF. CDR3 in DNA: TGCGCCAGCAGCCAAGCAGCGGGGGGGTTCTGGGAGCAGTACTTC.

V gene TRBV4-3 combines with J gene TRBJ2-7; D possibly corresponds to TRBD2 (7 bases). The CDR3 extends over 15 amino acids. Per germline, CDR1 LGHNA and CDR2 YSLEER. The V end was cut by 4 bases, the J end by 4 bases, with 17 bases between. The CDR3 reads CASSLGLRGGYEQYF. The CDR3 nucleotides read TGCGCCAGCAGCCTAGGTTTAAGGGGGGGGTACGAGCAGTACTTC.

This clone was seen only a few times. The chain uses TRBV7-9 and TRBJ2-3; 7 bases fit TRBD1. The CDR3 is 15 residues long. Germline V CDR1 and CDR2: SEHNR, FQNEAQ (reference sequence). Unmatched junction bases numbered 8, after V lost 4 bases and J lost 4 bases. The CDR3 DNA reads TGTGCCAGCAGCTCCTTCTCGACAGGGTCAGATACGCAGTATTTT. Amino acid sequence: CASSSFSTGSDTQYF.

The chain employs TRBV27 and TRBJ2-7, with TRBD1 matching 7 bases. CDR3 length: 16 residues. Germline V gene sequence: CDR1 MNHEY, CDR2 SMNVEV (reference sequence). J was trimmed by 4 bases and V by 7 bases; bases with no gene match: 16. DNA of the CDR3: TGTGCCAGCACCCCGGTTGGGGCAGGGGGTTGGTACGAGCAGTACTTC. Translation gives CASTPVGAGGWYEQYF.

The chain joins TRBV6-1 to TRBJ2-7; 7 nucleotides align to TRBD2. This CDR3 region has 16 residues. The V gene's germline CDR1 is MNHNS and CDR2 SASEGT. Trimming took 4 bases from V and 0 from J; bases not matched to a gene: 9. Here the CDR3 DNA reads TGTGCCAGCAGTGTAAGAGCGGGGCCCTCCTCCTACGAGCAGTACTTC. This codes for CASSVRAGPSSYEQYF.

V is TRBV6-5 and J is TRBJ1-2, with 7 bases matching TRBD1. After removal of 6 bases from V and 2 bases from J, the junction contained 3 bases not matched to a gene. The CDR3 spans 13 residues. Germline CDR1 is MNHEY and CDR2 is SVGAGI. The CDR3 DNA reads TGTGCCAGCAGGACGACAGGGAACTATGGCTACACCTTC. Its protein product is CASRTTGNYGYTF.

The V and J genes are TRBV6-5 and TRBJ1-4; 8 bases are shared with TRBD1. The CDR3 runs 15 residues. V gave up 1 base and J gave up 7 bases; unmatched junction bases: 5. Germline-derived CDR1 and CDR2 are MNHEY and SVGAGI. In nucleotides, the CDR3 is TGTGCCAGCAGTTACTTCAGGGGGCACGGTGAAAAACTGTTTTTT. Residues: CASSYFRGHGEKLFF.

The genes are TRBV9 and TRBJ1-2, with D perhaps TRBD1 (6 bases). Trimming removed 6 bases from V and 8 bases from J, with 11 bases in between. The CDR3 contains 11 residues. Germline lookup yields CDR1 SGDLS and CDR2 YYNGEE. Here the CDR3 reads CASNRAGGYTF. DNA for the CDR3: TGTGCCAGCAACAGGGCTGGGGGCTACACCTTC.

This chain joins TRBV29-1 and TRBJ2-5, with 9 bases identical to TRBD1. V lost 7 bases, J lost 5 bases, and 8 bases stayed unmatched. This CDR3 comprises 13 residues. CDR1 is SQVTM and CDR2 is ANQGSEA in the germline V gene. This CDR3 is CSGTGGLRETQYF. DNA for the CDR3: TGCAGCGGCACAGGGGGCCTTCGGGAGACCCAGTACTTC.

The chain combines TRBV6-5 with TRBJ2-2; D is uncertain. Germline CDR1 is MNHEY and CDR2 is SVGAGI. The CDR3 extends over 12 amino acids. V shed 10 bases and J shed 5 bases, with 11 bases lying between them. In nucleotides, the CDR3 is TGTGCCATCCGTCGAAGGACCGGGGAGCTGTTTTTT. It codes for CAIRRRTGELFF.

A few counts support this clone. V gene TRBV29-1 combines with J gene TRBJ2-7; possibly TRBD2 for D (6 bases). This CDR3 contains 12 residues. Germline V gene data show CDR1 as SQVTM and CDR2 as ANQGSEA. Trimming shortened V by 7 bases and J by 3 bases, and 13 bases separated the two germline ends. CDR3 in DNA: TGCAGCGGGGGGGTCAGTTACTACGAGCAGTACTTC. Protein product: CSGGVSYYEQYF.

The V and J genes are TRBV18 and TRBJ2-7; D might be TRBD2 (6 bases). V was pared by 5 bases and J by 5 bases, with 16 bases between. The CDR3 is 14 amino acids. Germline V lookup: CDR1 KGHSH, CDR2 LQKENI. The CDR3 sequence: CASSGGVVINEQYF. The CDR3 nucleotides read TGTGCCAGCTCAGGCGGGGTCGTTATTAACGAGCAGTACTTC.